These 8 T cell receptor beta chains share one sample of origin, sequenced in a study of early T cells in non-severe SARS-CoV-2 infection. TCRdb recomputed calls from the 5' RACE reads with MiXCR, one row per CDR3 protein. The sample contains approximately 66,000 distinct CDR3 sequences, approximately 12% of which appear only once. The sample in question was whole blood, obtained at baseline. The receptors were sampled from an adult who was a healthcare worker with PCR-confirmed SARS-CoV-2 infection or an uninfected control (not recorded which). The donor label of this sample is uncertain.

This clonotype appeared a few times. CDR3 loop: CASSFVGGTEAFF. CDR3 DNA: TGTGCCAGCAGTTTCGTAGGGGGAACTGAAGCTTTCTTT. V gene TRBV12-3 or TRBV12-4 combines with J gene TRBJ1-1, with D possibly matching TRBD1 (6 bases). This CDR3 has 13 amino acids. V was clipped by 3 bases and J by 5 bases, with 10 bases between them.

V gene TRBV11-2 combines with J gene TRBJ2-5; TRBD1 might be the D (5 bases). With 8 bases removed from V and 2 bases from J, the gap between germline ends came to 18 bases. Germline V CDR1 and CDR2: SGHAT, FQNNGV. The CDR3 runs 15 residues. The chain's CDR3 is CASPAETASQETQYF. As DNA, the CDR3 is TGTGCCAGCCCTGCGGAGACAGCCTCACAAGAGACCCAGTACTTC. The variable domain in full, completed from reference TRBV11-2 and TRBJ2-5, reads EAGVAQSPRYKIIEKRQSVAFWCNPISGHATLYWYQQILGQGPKLLIQFQNNGVVDDSQLPKDRFSAERLKGVDSTLKIQPAKLEDSAVYLCASPAETASQETQYFGPGTRLLVL.

V and J are TRBV7-9 and TRBJ2-2; D is uncertain. The CDR3 spans 13 residues. Germline CDR1 and CDR2: SEHNR and FQNEAQ (reference sequence). V lost 5 bases to trimming and J lost 3 bases, with 7 bases between them. The DNA for the CDR3 is TGTGCCAGCAGCCTAGAGCACACCGGGGAGCTGTTTTTT. Residues: CASSLEHTGELFF.

This clonotype was seen ten or more times. The chain carries TRBV18 and TRBJ2-2; D is uncertain. The CDR3 has 16 residues. Germline V lookup: CDR1 KGHSH, CDR2 LQKENI. Trimming cost V 1 base and J 0 bases, with 9 bases left between them. In nucleotides, the CDR3 is TGTGCCAGCTCACCACACCACCCCCCGAACACCGGGGAGCTGTTTTTT. This gives the protein CASSPHHPPNTGELFF.

The genes are TRBV7-2 and TRBJ2-1; D perhaps matches TRBD2 (5 bases). Germline CDR1 is SGHTA and CDR2 is FQGNSA. This CDR3 is built from 14 residues. The ends were cut back, 1 base at V and 9 bases at J, with 13 bases in the middle. The CDR3, as DNA: TGTGCCAGCAGCTTAGTCCGTCGCCGGGGTGAGCAGTTCTTC. Translated: CASSLVRRRGEQFF. Using reference TRBV7-2 and TRBJ2-1 for the parts outside the CDR3, the full variable domain is GAGVSQSPSNKVTEKGKDVELRCDPISGHTALYWYRQSLGQGLEFLIYFQGNSAPDKSGLPSDRFSAERTGGSVSTLTIQRTQQEDSAVYLCASSLVRRRGEQFFGPGTRLTVL.

This clonotype was observed many times. CDR3 coding DNA: TGTGCCACCAGCAGAGGAGGCTGGGTCAATCAGCCCCAGCATTTT. Protein sequence: CATSRGGWVNQPQHF. The chain links TRBV15 to TRBJ1-5; D is unclear. Per the germline V gene, CDR1 is LNHNV and CDR2 is YYDKDF (reference sequence). V was cut by 1 base and J by 3 bases, with 10 bases left in between. The length of the CDR3 is 15 residues.

The chain employs TRBV30 and TRBJ2-7; 9 bases fit TRBD1. Germline assignment: CDR1 GTSNPN and CDR2 SVGIG (reference sequence). The V segment lost 5 bases and the J segment 6 bases; nucleotides outside the gene matches: 5. The CDR3 is made up of 12 amino acids. Here the CDR3 DNA reads TGTGCCTGGGCGGGACAGGGCGGCGAGCAGTACGTC. Protein product: CAWAGQGGEQYV.

The chain couples TRBV5-1 to TRBJ1-3, with 8 nucleotides matching TRBD1. J lost 1 base, V lost 2 bases, and 2 bases had no gene match. The length of the CDR3 is 15 residues. Germline CDR1 reads SGHRS; CDR2 reads YFSETQ. The CDR3, as DNA: TGCGCCAGCAGCTTCGGGACAGGATCTGGAAACACCATATATTTT. The encoded protein is CASSFGTGSGNTIYF.